These 19 T cell receptor beta chains were sequenced from one sample in a study of cytomegalovirus exposure and HLA in healthy donors. The PCR employed 60 Vbeta primers together with 13 Jbeta primers. Assay used: immunoSEQ multiplex PCR; TCRdb lists only in-frame clones, some missing. The sample yields about 150,000 clones, about 61% seen once. Material for sequencing was PBMCs. The receptors come from a woman aged 40 to 50 in good health and CMV-seronegative.

This chain connects TRBV7-8 to TRBJ1-1; D is uncertain. The CDR3 is made up of 13 amino acids. V lost 1 base and J lost 5, with 8 bases in between. Germline assignment: CDR1 SGHVS and CDR2 FQNEAQ. CDR3 nucleotide sequence: TGTGCCAGCAGCTTAGGGTTGGAGACTGAAGCTTTCTTT. It encodes CASSLGLETEAFF.

The chain has TRBV7-7 and TRBJ2-1; 8 positions agree with TRBD1. The CDR3 contains 15 residues. The V and J ends lost 5 bases and 8 bases, in that order; junction bases with no gene match: 11. Per germline, CDR1 SSHAT and CDR2 FNYEAQ (reference sequence). The CDR3 loop reads CASSPGTGIVHEQFF. The CDR3 DNA sequence: TGTGCCAGCAGCCCCGGGACAGGCATTGTCCATGAGCAGTTCTTC.

The V gene is TRBV6-6, the J gene TRBJ2-7; TRBD1 matches 9 bases. CDR1 is MNHNY and CDR2 is SVGAGI in the germline V gene (reference sequence). The CDR3 totals 14 residues. The V segment lost 5 bases and the J segment 2 bases; nucleotides outside the gene matches: 4. CDR3 loop: CASSLTGGPYEQYF. For the CDR3, the DNA is TGTGCCAGCAGTCTTACAGGGGGCCCCTACGAGCAGTACTTC.

The V and J genes are TRBV5-1 and TRBJ2-5; tentatively, D is TRBD1 (5 bases). Trimming took 0 bases from V and 7 from J, leaving 13 bases between them. The CDR3 sequence is 14 residues long. CDR1 and CDR2 from the germline V gene are SGHRS and YFSETQ. In DNA form, the CDR3 reads TGCGCCAGCAGCTTGGACGCAGCGCAGGGGACCCAGTACTTC. Its protein product is CASSLDAAQGTQYF.

The V call is TRBV10-3, the J call TRBJ2-4, with TRBD1 matching over 8 bases. V shed 2 bases and J 3 bases; nucleotides not matched to a gene: 3. The CDR3 runs to 15 residues. Germline V gene sequence: CDR1 ENHRY, CDR2 SYGVKD. As DNA, the CDR3 is TGTGCCATCAGTGAGGTACAGGGGGACAAAAACATTCAGTACTTC. Translating gives CAISEVQGDKNIQYF.

This clone has more than one count but fewer than ten. The V and J genes are TRBV27 and TRBJ1-1; D possibly corresponds to TRBD1 (5 bases). This CDR3 contains 13 residues. Germline-derived CDR1 and CDR2 are MNHEY and SMNVEV (reference sequence). Trimming cost V 7 bases and J 1 base, with 10 bases left between them. CDR3 in amino acids: CASKPGWNTEAFF. The CDR3 nucleotides are TGTGCCAGCAAGCCAGGGTGGAACACTGAAGCTTTCTTT.

This clone appeared once. The chain recombines TRBV10-1 with TRBJ2-1, with a tentative D call TRBD2 (5 bases). Per germline, CDR1 WNHNN and CDR2 SYGVQD (reference sequence). The CDR3 covers 15 residues. V was clipped by 1 base and J by 1 base, with 8 bases between them. As DNA, the CDR3 is TGCGCCAGCAGTGAGTATCGGGGTTCCTACAATGAGCAGTTCTTC. The encoded protein is CASSEYRGSYNEQFF.

This chain connects TRBV7-2 to TRBJ1-2; 7 nucleotides line up with TRBD1. The CDR3 length is 14 residues. From germline, CDR1 is SGHTA and CDR2 FQGNSA. V lost 8 bases and J lost 2; bases outside the gene matches: 8. The CDR3 sequence: CASSPEGANYGYTF. The DNA for the CDR3 is TGTGCCAGCTCCCCCGAGGGGGCAAACTATGGCTACACCTTC.

This chain joins TRBV7-9 and TRBJ2-5; possibly TRBD1 for D (5 bases). V was clipped by 3 bases and J by 2 bases, with 10 bases between them. From germline, CDR1 is SEHNR and CDR2 FQNEAQ (reference sequence). There are 14 residues in the CDR3. The CDR3 protein is CASSFGRTQETQYF. The CDR3 DNA reads TGTGCCAGCAGCTTTGGACGGACACAAGAGACCCAGTACTTC.

The rearrangement uses TRBV19 and TRBJ1-2; D gene ambiguous. V lost 3 bases and J 6 bases, leaving 8 bases between the germline ends. The CDR3 has 12 amino acids. Germline V gene lookup returns CDR1 LNHDA and CDR2 SQIVND (reference sequence). As DNA, the CDR3 is TGTGCCAGTAGTATTGGCGGGGATGGCTACACCTTC. This codes for CASSIGGDGYTF.

The chain links TRBV4-3 to TRBJ2-7; TRBD2 matches at 8 bases. Trimming cost V 0 bases and J 3 bases; bases outside gene matches: 10. CDR1 and CDR2 from the germline V gene are LGHNA and YSLEER. CDR3 length equals 17 residues. CDR3 bases: TGCGCCAGCAGCCAAGAGGTTCATGCGGGGGGAGTCTACGAGCAGTACTTC. It yields the protein CASSQEVHAGGVYEQYF.

This clone was seen only a few times. The CDR3, as DNA: TGTGCCTTCAGGGAAACTGAAGCTTTCTTT. It specifies CAFRETEAFF. The chain couples TRBV30 to TRBJ1-1; a weak D match, TRBD1 (5 bases). The V gene's germline CDR1 is GTSNPN and CDR2 SVGIG (reference sequence). V was clipped by 7 bases and J by 5 bases, with 8 bases between them. The CDR3 sequence is 10 residues long.

The CDR3 DNA reads TGTGCCAGCAGCGTAGAGGTAAAAGGAGGTGAAGCTTTCTTT. This translates into CASSVEVKGGEAFF. The chain uses TRBV9 and TRBJ1-1; no firm D call. V was pared by 0 bases and J by 7 bases, with 13 bases between. CDR3 length: 14 amino acids. Per germline, CDR1 SGDLS and CDR2 YYNGEE. Full variable domain (remainder filled in from reference TRBV9 and TRBJ1-1): DSGVTQTPKHLITATGQRVTLRCSPRSGDLSVYWYQQSLDQGLQFLIQYYNGEERAKGNILERFSAQQFPDLHSELNLSSLELGDSALYFCASSVEVKGGEAFFGQGTRLTVV.

V usage is TRBV7-2 and J usage is TRBJ1-3; 9 bases fit TRBD1. V was clipped by 5 bases and J by 0 bases; unmatched bases: 2. CDR1 is SGHTA and CDR2 is FQGNSA in the germline V gene. This CDR3 has 15 amino acids. CDR3 protein: CASSPDRGSGNTIYF. Here the CDR3 DNA reads TGTGCCAGCAGCCCGGACAGGGGCTCTGGAAACACCATATATTTT.

This sequence joins TRBV7-2 and TRBJ2-1; TRBD2 matches at 9 bases. V lost 2 bases and J lost 8; bases outside the gene matches: 4. Germline CDR1 and CDR2: SGHTA and FQGNSA. The CDR3 runs to 14 residues. CDR3 bases: TGTGCCAGCAGCTTACAGCGGGGGGCCTATGAGCAGTTCTTC. Its protein product is CASSLQRGAYEQFF.

The chain uses TRBV18 and TRBJ1-5, with 7 bases lining up with TRBD1. The length of the CDR3 is 14 residues. Looked up from germline, CDR1 is KGHSH and CDR2 is LQKENI. Trimming took 4 bases from V and 5 from J; bases not matched to a gene: 5. Written as DNA, the CDR3 is TGTGCCAGCTCACTGGACAGGACTTATCAGCCCCAGCATTTT. Protein sequence: CASSLDRTYQPQHF.

This clone appeared a few times. The chain employs TRBV10-1 and TRBJ1-1; D ambiguous. This CDR3 is 13 amino acids long. The germline V and J ends were trimmed by 2 bases and 2 bases, with 6 bases remaining between them. The germline gives CDR1 WNHNN, CDR2 SYGVQD (reference sequence). The CDR3 region has the DNA TGCGCCAGCAGTGAGGGGAGTAACACTGAAGCTTTCTTT. This sequence encodes CASSEGSNTEAFF.

CDR3 coding DNA: TGTGCCAGCAGCCAAGAAGCAGGGTTCAATCGCTACACCTTC. Translation gives CASSQEAGFNRYTF. This chain links TRBV14 with TRBJ1-2, with D perhaps TRBD1 (5 bases). CDR1 is SGHDN and CDR2 is FVKESK in the germline V gene. Trimming left V 0 bases short and J 9 bases short, with 14 bases between. CDR3 length: 14 residues.

This chain joins TRBV2 and TRBJ2-7; 8 nucleotides line up with TRBD2. Trimming cost V 5 bases and J 1 base; bases outside gene matches: 4. Germline V gene data show CDR1 as SNHLY and CDR2 as FYNNEI. This CDR3 comprises 14 residues. CDR3 in amino acids: CASSPGGGSYEQYF. CDR3 sequence (DNA): TGTGCCAGCAGTCCCGGCGGGGGGTCCTACGAGCAGTACTTC.